This T cell receptor beta chain was identified in a study of shared clonotypes between healthy human individuals. Looking at the study overall: Each donor's CD8 memory used one plate, CD8 naive two, each CD4 subset three.

In the authors' workflow: Filtering differed, since immunoSEQ gave only junction sequences and no quality scores. Assay used: immunoSEQ multiplex PCR; TCRdb lists only in-frame clones, some missing. For V, J and clone size, that table is used; D and trimming come from the DNA. The table shows some 2 million clones, with roughly 96% occurring only once. In this sample, this clone turned up once. Its specificity is not known. Points from the study as a whole: In a handful of donors, about 5% of naive CD4 clonotypes appeared in common.

The study separated CD4+ cells into CD45RA+ naive and CD45RA-negative memory subsets. This sequence originates from a young man in good health. Input material: naive CD4+ T cells sorted from blood. Subset: CD45RA+ positively selected.

The CDR3 loop is CASHEPPGELFF. CDR3 in DNA: TGTGCCAGCCACGAACCGCCCGGGGAGCTGTTTTTT. The chain joins TRBV7-9 to TRBJ2-2; D not resolved. This CDR3 comprises 12 residues. In germline, CDR1 is SEHNR, CDR2 FQNEAQ (reference sequence). V lost 8 bases, J lost 6 bases, and 10 bases lay in between.